This entry concerns a single T cell receptor (beta chain). The table came from immunoSEQ multiplex PCR; TCRdb's copy has only in-frame clones and leaves some out. The top ten clones hold around 2.6% of a sample with about 68,000 clones, approximately 89% of them seen once. This specimen comes from a study of blood T cell repertoires in COVID-19. Seattle researchers signed up patients amid active infection and tracked them longitudinally. J lost 5 bases, V lost 5 bases, and 6 bases had no gene match. This CDR3 is 14 amino acids long. Germline CDR1 reads GTSNPN; CDR2 reads SVGIG (reference sequence). This chain joins TRBV30 and TRBJ1-4; 9 nucleotides match TRBD1. Sequenced material: peripheral blood. The receptor was isolated from a man aged 50 to 60 with COVID-19, enrolled during active disease. As DNA, the CDR3 is TGTGCCTGGGTGCGGGACAGGGCAAATGAAAAACTGTTTTTT. This sequence encodes CAWVRDRANEKLFF.